The 27 T cell receptor beta chains below all came from one sample that was sequenced in a study of CD8+CD57+ T cells in acquired aplastic anemia. All sequencing subjects had displayed CD8+CD57+ cell expansion on flow cytometry. Profiling of TCR beta VDJ combinations and CDR3 sequences used genomic DNA as template. Via MiXCR, TCRdb re-called the reads, giving one row per CDR3 protein. Altogether 90,000 to 150,000 distinct CDR3 sequences are present, 50% to 70% being singletons, with the ten largest covering about 29%. The sequencing sample was made of sorted CD4+, CD8+, or CD8+CD57+ T cells (not recorded which) from PBMCs. All receptors come from a human donor with aplastic anemia.

J is TRBJ1-3 and V is TRBV11-2; perhaps TRBD1 as D (6 bases). The ends were cut back, 5 bases at V and 0 bases at J, with 17 bases in the middle. Germline loops: CDR1 SGHAT, CDR2 FQNNGV. The CDR3 is 17 residues long. CDR3 sequence (DNA): TGTGCCAGCAGCCCCGGAACAGGGATTCTCTCTGGAAACACCATATATTTT. This encodes CASSPGTGILSGNTIYF.

This clonotype was counted a single time. The V and J genes are TRBV6-1 and TRBJ2-7; D gene ambiguous. The CDR3 loop spans 13 amino acids. Trimming removed 7 bases at V and 2 bases at J, with 12 bases between. Per germline, CDR1 MNHNS and CDR2 SASEGT. The CDR3 nucleotides read TGTGCCAGCAATCAGCAGGTTGCCTACGAGCAGTACTTC. This encodes CASNQQVAYEQYF.

This chain connects TRBV15 to TRBJ2-5; D remains ambiguous. Deletions cut 8 bases from V and 2 bases from J, with 24 bases between. The CDR3 consists of 17 residues. Germline-derived CDR1 and CDR2 are LNHNV and YYDKDF (reference sequence). The CDR3 nucleotides read TGTGCCACCGGATCCACGCGGACGGAAAGGATGCAAGAGACCCAGTACTTC. The encoded protein is CATGSTRTERMQETQYF.

This clonotype was recorded only once. V usage is TRBV7-3 and J usage is TRBJ2-1, with 8 nucleotides matching TRBD1. The germline gives CDR1 SGHTA, CDR2 FQGTGA. The V gene end was trimmed by 5 bases and the J gene end by 5 bases; junction bases not matched to a gene: 2. CDR3 length: 13 amino acids. CDR3 DNA: TGTGCCAGCAGCCCGGACAGGGACAATGAGCAGTTCTTC. Translated, it gives CASSPDRDNEQFF.

The chain recombines TRBV7-3 with TRBJ2-7, with 8 bases aligning to TRBD1. The V gene's germline CDR1 is SGHTA and CDR2 FQGTGA. The trim removed 2 bases at V and 2 bases at J, leaving 5 bases unmatched. The CDR3 runs 15 residues. The CDR3 sequence is CASSLGQGGTYEQYF. The DNA of the CDR3 is TGTGCCAGCAGCTTAGGACAGGGTGGAACCTACGAGCAGTACTTC.

This clonotype was picked up many times. The chain couples TRBV2 to TRBJ1-4; 8 nucleotides match TRBD1. Germline values: CDR1 SNHLY, CDR2 FYNNEI. Germline trimming cut 8 bases from V and 5 bases from J; bases unmatched to any gene: 7. The CDR3 runs to 14 residues. The CDR3 DNA follows: TGTGCCAGCGGGCCGGGACAGGAGAATGAAAAACTGTTTTTT. It yields the protein CASGPGQENEKLFF.

The V and J genes are TRBV19 and TRBJ2-5; D gene uncertain. CDR1 is LNHDA, CDR2 SQIVND, per germline (reference sequence). V dropped 3 bases and J dropped 5 bases, with 10 bases sitting between them. CDR3 size: 13 residues. For the CDR3, the DNA is TGTGCCAGTAGTATCGGTAGCTTGGAGACCCAGTACTTC. This encodes CASSIGSLETQYF.

V and J are TRBV20-1 and TRBJ2-5; 10 nucleotides agree with TRBD1. This CDR3 comprises 17 residues. Germline V gene data show CDR1 as DFQATT and CDR2 as SNEGSKA (reference sequence). V lost 4 bases to trimming and J lost 0 bases; unmatched junction nucleotides: 11. In DNA form, the CDR3 reads TGCAGTGCTAAGGAGGGACAGGGGCGGGGGAACCAAGAGACCCAGTACTTC. As protein: CSAKEGQGRGNQETQYF.

The V and J genes are TRBV10-3 and TRBJ1-4, with D unresolved. Looked up from germline, CDR1 is ENHRY and CDR2 is SYGVKD. With 4 bases removed from V and 8 bases from J, the gap between germline ends came to 23 bases. CDR3 length: 17 amino acids. CDR3 bases: TGTGCCATCAGTGGTGACTTTGCAGAGTCAATTAGCGAAAAACTGTTTTTT. Translated: CAISGDFAESISEKLFF.

The rearrangement links TRBV20-1 to TRBJ2-7; 8 bases fit TRBD1. Germline-derived CDR1 and CDR2 are DFQATT and SNEGSKA (reference sequence). Trimming at V came to 0 bases and at J to 1 base, leaving 5 bases not matched to a gene. The CDR3 has 15 residues. The chain's CDR3 is CSARDPGTGSYEQYF. In DNA form, the CDR3 reads TGCAGTGCTAGAGATCCCGGGACAGGTTCCTACGAGCAGTACTTC.

This clonotype came up a few times. The chain employs TRBV7-8 and TRBJ1-6; D is unresolved. The germline V gene has CDR1 SGHVS and CDR2 FQNEAQ. The CDR3 spans 13 residues. V lost 3 bases to trimming and J lost 10 bases, with 10 bases between them. The CDR3 sequence is CASSFPQPSPLHF. The CDR3 bases are TGTGCCAGCAGCTTCCCACAGCCGTCACCCCTCCACTTT.

The rearrangement uses TRBV20-1 and TRBJ2-5; the D is unclear. The germline CDR1 and CDR2 sequences are DFQATT and SNEGSKA (reference sequence). Deletions cut 0 bases from V and 4 bases from J, with 9 bases between. CDR3 length: 13 residues. The CDR3: CSARDLRTETQYF. The CDR3 nucleotides read TGCAGTGCTAGAGATCTAAGGACAGAGACCCAGTACTTC.

The chain links TRBV20-1 to TRBJ2-5, with 15 nucleotides matching TRBD2. Germline V gene sequence: CDR1 DFQATT, CDR2 SNEGSKA (reference sequence). The ends lost 3 bases at V and 5 bases at J; junction bases unmatched: 10. CDR3 length: 17 amino acids. CDR3 nucleotides: TGCAGTGCTAGCACCGGGACTAGCGGGAGGCAATACGAGACCCAGTACTTC. Its protein product is CSASTGTSGRQYETQYF.

V gene TRBV9 combines with J gene TRBJ2-7; D remains ambiguous. CDR3 length: 14 residues. V lost 0 bases to trimming and J lost 4 bases, with 11 bases between them. From germline, CDR1 is SGDLS and CDR2 YYNGEE. In DNA form, the CDR3 reads TGTGCCAGCAGCGTAGGTAGCCAGCCTTACGAGCAGTACTTC. It specifies CASSVGSQPYEQYF. Filled out from reference TRBV9 and TRBJ2-7, the complete variable domain reads DSGVTQTPKHLITATGQRVTLRCSPRSGDLSVYWYQQSLDQGLQFLIQYYNGEERAKGNILERFSAQQFPDLHSELNLSSLELGDSALYFCASSVGSQPYEQYFGPGTRLTVT.

This clonotype was counted only a few times. The chain couples TRBV19 to TRBJ1-2, with D unresolved. Trimming pared 1 base from V and 8 bases from J, leaving 8 bases between. CDR3 length: 12 amino acids. Germline loops: CDR1 LNHDA, CDR2 SQIVND (reference sequence). The CDR3 DNA follows: TGTGCCAGTAGTATAGTAAACGGGGGCTACACCTTC. It yields the protein CASSIVNGGYTF. Full variable domain (rest looked up from reference TRBV19 and TRBJ1-2): DGGITQSPKYLFRKEGQNVTLSCEQNLNHDAMYWYRQDPGQGLRLIYYSQIVNDFQKGDIAEGYSVSREKKESFPLTVTSAQKNPTAFYLCASSIVNGGYTFGSGTRLTVV.

The gene calls are TRBV14 and TRBJ2-3, with 8 nucleotides matching TRBD2. Germline assignment: CDR1 SGHDN and CDR2 FVKESK. With 0 bases clipped from V and 2 bases from J, the junction kept 4 bases outside the gene matches. The CDR3 has 16 amino acids. CDR3 sequence (DNA): TGTGCCAGCAGCCAAGAGCATAGCGGGAACACAGATACGCAGTATTTT. Its protein is CASSQEHSGNTDTQYF.

This clonotype was found once. The J gene is TRBJ2-7, the V gene TRBV16, with D possibly TRBD2 on 5 matching bases. CDR3 length: 13 residues. The germline gives CDR1 KGHSY, CDR2 FQNENV. The germline V and J ends were trimmed by 3 bases and 9 bases, with 15 bases remaining between them. For the CDR3, the DNA is TGTGCCAGCAGCCAGCCCTCGGGGTTCGGGCAGTACTTC. Residues: CASSQPSGFGQYF. Full variable domain (remainder filled in from reference TRBV16 and TRBJ2-7): GEEVAQTPKHLVRGEGQKAKLYCAPIKGHSYVFWYQQVLKNEFKFLISFQNENVFDETGMPKERFSAKCLPNSPCSLEIQATKLEDSAVYFCASSQPSGFGQYFGPGTRLTVT.

The J gene is TRBJ2-1, the V gene TRBV28; 7 positions agree with TRBD2. CDR1 is MDHEN, CDR2 SYDVKM, per germline. The CDR3 runs to 15 residues. J lost 8 bases, V lost 4 bases, and 11 bases had no gene match. CDR3 loop: CASSSPLAAGYEQFF. DNA for the CDR3: TGTGCCAGCAGTTCCCCGCTAGCGGCTGGCTATGAGCAGTTCTTC.

The genes are TRBV2 and TRBJ2-7, with 10 bases matching TRBD1. This CDR3 is 13 amino acids long. J was trimmed by 3 bases and V by 9 bases; bases with no gene match: 5. The V gene's germline CDR1 is SNHLY and CDR2 FYNNEI. The CDR3 bases are TGTGCCAGGAAGGGACAGGGGCTCTACGAGCAGTACTTC. Its translation: CARKGQGLYEQYF.

The gene calls are TRBV11-2 and TRBJ2-3; the D gene is possibly TRBD1 (5 bases). Germline-derived CDR1 and CDR2 are SGHAT and FQNNGV. This CDR3 has 15 amino acids. Trimming took off 5 bases at V and 0 bases at J, with 12 bases between the two ends. The DNA for the CDR3 is TGTGCCAGCAGCACAGGAGTTTCTAGCACAGATACGCAGTATTTT. This gives the protein CASSTGVSSTDTQYF.

This chain joins TRBV7-9 and TRBJ2-2, with 7 bases fitting TRBD1. This CDR3 comprises 13 residues. The V and J ends lost 5 bases and 10 bases, in that order; junction bases with no gene match: 7. Germline loops: CDR1 SEHNR, CDR2 FQNEAQ (reference sequence). The CDR3 nucleotides read TGTGCCAGCAGCGGTGACAGGGTGGAGGAGCTGTTTTTT. It encodes CASSGDRVEELFF.

This clonotype was seen at least ten times. The CDR3 nucleotides read TGTGCCAGTAGTATTGGGCCCTCCGGGACAGGGGCTGAAGCTTTCTTT. Translating gives CASSIGPSGTGAEAFF. This chain joins TRBV19 and TRBJ1-1, with TRBD1 matching 10 bases. Per germline, CDR1 LNHDA and CDR2 SQIVND (reference sequence). Losses at the gene ends were 3 bases for V and 6 bases for J; bases not matched to a gene: 10. CDR3 length: 16 residues.

In its sample, this clonotype was seen many times. CDR3 region: CALLAGGSYEQYF. Written as DNA, the CDR3 is TGTGCCTTATTAGCGGGAGGGTCCTACGAGCAGTACTTC. The chain joins TRBV30 to TRBJ2-7; 11 nucleotides line up with TRBD2. Per germline, CDR1 GTSNPN and CDR2 SVGIG (reference sequence). The junction had 3 bases not matched to a gene; V was cut back by 7 bases and J by 1 base. The CDR3 contains 13 residues.

This chain links TRBV19 with TRBJ2-1, with 11 bases identical to TRBD2. CDR1 LNHDA and CDR2 SQIVND come from the germline V gene (reference sequence). The CDR3 is made up of 14 amino acids. With V trimmed by 4 bases and J by 6 bases, 2 bases remained unmatched. This CDR3 is CASSTTSGTNEQFF. CDR3 coding DNA: TGTGCCAGTAGTACGACTAGCGGGACCAATGAGCAGTTCTTC.

This chain connects TRBV19 to TRBJ2-1; no clear D gene. This CDR3 has 12 amino acids. CDR1 and CDR2 from the germline V gene are LNHDA and SQIVND (reference sequence). Trimming removed 8 bases from V and 8 bases from J, with 13 bases in between. CDR3 nucleotides: TGTGCCAGTCGTACCCTTGGGGATGAGCAGTTCTTC. Protein sequence: CASRTLGDEQFF. Drawing the rest from reference TRBV19 and TRBJ2-1, the complete variable domain is DGGITQSPKYLFRKEGQNVTLSCEQNLNHDAMYWYRQDPGQGLRLIYYSQIVNDFQKGDIAEGYSVSREKKESFPLTVTSAQKNPTAFYLCASRTLGDEQFFGPGTRLTVL.

V and J are TRBV7-9 and TRBJ2-7; D unclear. CDR3 length equals 11 residues. CDR1 and CDR2 (germline): SEHNR, FQNEAQ (reference sequence). The ends were cut back, 5 bases at V and 6 bases at J, with 8 bases in the middle. For the CDR3, the DNA is TGTGCCAGCAGCCTCCCGCCCGAGCAGTACTTC. Encoded protein: CASSLPPEQYF.

The V and J genes are TRBV19 and TRBJ1-1, with D perhaps TRBD1 (5 bases). The germline V gene encodes CDR1 LNHDA and CDR2 SQIVND (reference sequence). The CDR3 spans 14 residues. V was shortened by 7 bases and J by 0 bases, with 12 bases between the two germline ends. The CDR3 nucleotides are TGTGCCAGTACGGGGGGGTTCGTGAACACTGAAGCTTTCTTT. Encoded protein: CASTGGFVNTEAFF.